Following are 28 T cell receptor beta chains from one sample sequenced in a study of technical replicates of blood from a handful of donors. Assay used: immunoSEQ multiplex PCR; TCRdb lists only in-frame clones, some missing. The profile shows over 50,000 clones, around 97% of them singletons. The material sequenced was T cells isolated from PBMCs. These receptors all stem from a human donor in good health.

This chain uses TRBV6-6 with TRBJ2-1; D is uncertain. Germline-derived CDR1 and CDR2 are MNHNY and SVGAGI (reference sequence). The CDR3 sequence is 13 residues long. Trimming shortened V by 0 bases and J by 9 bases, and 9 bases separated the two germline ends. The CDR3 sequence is CASSYSSVSEQFF. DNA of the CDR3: TGTGCCAGCAGTTACTCGTCGGTCTCTGAGCAGTTCTTC.

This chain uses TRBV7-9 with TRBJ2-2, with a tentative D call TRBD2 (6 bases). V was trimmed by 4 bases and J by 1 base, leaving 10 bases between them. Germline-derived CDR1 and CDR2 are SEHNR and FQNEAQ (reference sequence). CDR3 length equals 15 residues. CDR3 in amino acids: CASSSVGGNTGELFF. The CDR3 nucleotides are TGTGCCAGCAGCTCTGTGGGGGGGAACACCGGGGAGCTGTTTTTT.

The CDR3 loop reads CASSPRDTHYNEQFF. In DNA form, the CDR3 reads TGTGCCAGCTCACCCCGGGACACTCACTACAATGAGCAGTTCTTC. The chain is built from TRBV18 and TRBJ2-1; weak D call: TRBD1 (6 bases). In germline, CDR1 is KGHSH, CDR2 LQKENI. Between the trimmed V and J ends, which lost 3 bases and 3 bases, there was a span of 12 bases. This CDR3 region has 15 residues.

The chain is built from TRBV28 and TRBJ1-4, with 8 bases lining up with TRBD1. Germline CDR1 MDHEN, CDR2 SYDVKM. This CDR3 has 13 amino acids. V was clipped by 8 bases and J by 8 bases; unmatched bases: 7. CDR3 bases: TGTGCCAGCTTGATACAGGGGGACGAAAAACTGTTTTTT. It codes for CASLIQGDEKLFF.

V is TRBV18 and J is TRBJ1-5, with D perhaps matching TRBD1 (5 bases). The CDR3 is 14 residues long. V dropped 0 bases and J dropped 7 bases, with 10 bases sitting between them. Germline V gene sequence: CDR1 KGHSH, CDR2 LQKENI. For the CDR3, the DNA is TGTGCCAGCTCACCACCAGGTGGGGCGCAGCCCCAGCATTTT. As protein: CASSPPGGAQPQHF.

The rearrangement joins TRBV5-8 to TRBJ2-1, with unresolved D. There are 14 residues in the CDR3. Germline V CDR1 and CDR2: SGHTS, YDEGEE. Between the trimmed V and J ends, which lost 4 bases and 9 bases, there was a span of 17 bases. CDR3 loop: CASSEKPPTGEQFF. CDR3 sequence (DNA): TGTGCCAGCAGCGAGAAGCCCCCGACTGGTGAGCAGTTCTTC.

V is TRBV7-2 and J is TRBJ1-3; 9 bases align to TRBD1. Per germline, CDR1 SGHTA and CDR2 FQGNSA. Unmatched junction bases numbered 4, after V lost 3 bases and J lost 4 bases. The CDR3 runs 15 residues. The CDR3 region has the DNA TGTGCCAGCAGCTTCCTGACAGGGGGAGGAAACACCATATATTTT. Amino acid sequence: CASSFLTGGGNTIYF. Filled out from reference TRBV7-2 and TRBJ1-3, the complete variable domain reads GAGVSQSPSNKVTEKGKDVELRCDPISGHTALYWYRQSLGQGLEFLIYFQGNSAPDKSGLPSDRFSAERTGGSVSTLTIQRTQQEDSAVYLCASSFLTGGGNTIYFGEGSWLTVV.

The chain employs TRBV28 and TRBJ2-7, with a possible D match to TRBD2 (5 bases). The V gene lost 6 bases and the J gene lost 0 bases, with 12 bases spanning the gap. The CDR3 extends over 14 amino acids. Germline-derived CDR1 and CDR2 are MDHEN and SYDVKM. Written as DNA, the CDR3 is TGTGCCAGCAGCTCACGGGCGGGCTCCTACGAGCAGTACTTC. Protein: CASSSRAGSYEQYF.

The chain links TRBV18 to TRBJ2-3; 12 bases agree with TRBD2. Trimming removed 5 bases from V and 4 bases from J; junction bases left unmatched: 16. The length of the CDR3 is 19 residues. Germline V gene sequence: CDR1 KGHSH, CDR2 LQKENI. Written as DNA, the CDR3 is TGTGCCAGCTCAATAACCAACCCTAGGACTAGCGGGACTCCAGATACGCAGTATTTT. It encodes CASSITNPRTSGTPDTQYF.

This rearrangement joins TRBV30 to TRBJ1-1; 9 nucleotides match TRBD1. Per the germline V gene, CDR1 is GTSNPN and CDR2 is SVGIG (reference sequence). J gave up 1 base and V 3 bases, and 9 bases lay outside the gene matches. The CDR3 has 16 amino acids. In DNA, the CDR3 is TGTGCCTGGAGAGGGGACAGGGTGGGACGGAACACTGAAGCTTTCTTT. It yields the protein CAWRGDRVGRNTEAFF.

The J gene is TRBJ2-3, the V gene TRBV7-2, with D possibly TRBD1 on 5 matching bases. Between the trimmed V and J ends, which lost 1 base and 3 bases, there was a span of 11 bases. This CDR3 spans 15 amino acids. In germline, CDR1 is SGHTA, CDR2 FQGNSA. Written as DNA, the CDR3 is TGTGCCAGCAGCTTAGGGGCAGGGCTAACAGATACGCAGTATTTT. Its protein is CASSLGAGLTDTQYF.

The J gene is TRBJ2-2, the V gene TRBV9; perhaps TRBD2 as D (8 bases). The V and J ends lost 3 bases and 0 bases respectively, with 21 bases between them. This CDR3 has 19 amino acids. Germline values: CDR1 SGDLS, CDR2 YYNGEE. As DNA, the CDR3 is TGTGCCAGCAGCGCCGTAGCGGGACAGCTCCCTGCGAACACCGGGGAGCTGTTTTTT. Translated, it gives CASSAVAGQLPANTGELFF.

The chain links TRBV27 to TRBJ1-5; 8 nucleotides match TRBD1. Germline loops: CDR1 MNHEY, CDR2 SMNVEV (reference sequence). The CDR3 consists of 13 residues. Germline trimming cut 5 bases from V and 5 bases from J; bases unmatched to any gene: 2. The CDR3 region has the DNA TGTGCCAGCAGTCTACAGGGGGATCAGCCCCAGCATTTT. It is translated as CASSLQGDQPQHF.

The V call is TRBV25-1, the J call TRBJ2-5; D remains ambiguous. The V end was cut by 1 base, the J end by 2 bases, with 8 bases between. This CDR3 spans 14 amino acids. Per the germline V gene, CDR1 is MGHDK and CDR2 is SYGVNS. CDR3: CASSELAQQETQYF. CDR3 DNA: TGTGCCAGCAGTGAATTGGCACAGCAAGAGACCCAGTACTTC.

CDR3 in amino acids: CASSLNYELFF. In DNA form, the CDR3 reads TGCGCCAGCAGCTTGAATTATGAGCTGTTTTTT. The rearrangement joins TRBV5-1 to TRBJ2-2; D is unclear. The CDR3 loop spans 11 amino acids. V shed 1 base and J shed 11 bases, with 6 bases lying between them. Germline V CDR1 and CDR2: SGHRS, YFSETQ.

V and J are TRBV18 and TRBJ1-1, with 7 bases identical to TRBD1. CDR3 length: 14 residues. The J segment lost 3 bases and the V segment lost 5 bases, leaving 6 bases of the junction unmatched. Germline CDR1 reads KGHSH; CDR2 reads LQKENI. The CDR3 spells CASSASTGDTEAFF. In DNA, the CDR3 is TGTGCCAGCTCAGCCAGTACAGGGGACACTGAAGCTTTCTTT.

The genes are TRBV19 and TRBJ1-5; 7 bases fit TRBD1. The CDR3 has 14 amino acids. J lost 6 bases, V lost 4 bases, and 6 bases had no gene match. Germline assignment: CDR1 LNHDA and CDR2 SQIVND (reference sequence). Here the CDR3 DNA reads TGTGCCAGTAGTAAACAGGGGAGGCGTCAGCCCCAGCATTTT. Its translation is CASSKQGRRQPQHF.

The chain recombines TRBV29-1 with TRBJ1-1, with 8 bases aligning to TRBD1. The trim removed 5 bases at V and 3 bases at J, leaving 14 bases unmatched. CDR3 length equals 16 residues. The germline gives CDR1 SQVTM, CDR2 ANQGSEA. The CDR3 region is CSVPSLDREADTEAFF. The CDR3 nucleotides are TGCAGCGTTCCCAGCTTGGACAGGGAGGCGGACACTGAAGCTTTCTTT.

CDR3 sequence (DNA): TGTGCCAGCATACGGGACAGGGACGCCTACGAGCAGTACTTC. Protein: CASIRDRDAYEQYF. The chain links TRBV2 to TRBJ2-7, with 9 bases identical to TRBD1. V was clipped by 7 bases and J by 2 bases; unmatched bases: 6. The germline V gene encodes CDR1 SNHLY and CDR2 FYNNEI. The CDR3 runs 14 residues.

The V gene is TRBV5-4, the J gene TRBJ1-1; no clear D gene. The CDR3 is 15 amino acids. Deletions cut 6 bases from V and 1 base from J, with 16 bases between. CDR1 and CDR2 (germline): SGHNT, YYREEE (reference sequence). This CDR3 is CASTPVAGPNTEAFF. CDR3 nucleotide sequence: TGTGCCAGCACCCCGGTTGCGGGTCCGAACACTGAAGCTTTCTTT.

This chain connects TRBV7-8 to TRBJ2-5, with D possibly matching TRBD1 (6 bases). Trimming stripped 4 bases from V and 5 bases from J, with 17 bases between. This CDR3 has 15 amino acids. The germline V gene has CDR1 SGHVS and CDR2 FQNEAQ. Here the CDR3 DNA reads TGTGCCAGCAGCTCGGACCACCAGGGGCTGGAGACCCAGTACTTC. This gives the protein CASSSDHQGLETQYF.

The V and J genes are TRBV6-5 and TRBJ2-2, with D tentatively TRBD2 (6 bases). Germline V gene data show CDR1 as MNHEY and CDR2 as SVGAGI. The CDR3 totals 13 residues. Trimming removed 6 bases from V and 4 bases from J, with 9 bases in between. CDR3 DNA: TGTGCCAGCAGCGGGACTCCCACCGGGGAGCTGTTTTTT. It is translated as CASSGTPTGELFF.

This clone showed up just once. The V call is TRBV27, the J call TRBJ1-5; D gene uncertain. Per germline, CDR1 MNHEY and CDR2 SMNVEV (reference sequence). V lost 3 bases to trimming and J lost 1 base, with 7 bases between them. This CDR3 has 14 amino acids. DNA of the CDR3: TGTGCCAGCAGTTTTGGGCCCAGCAATCAGCCCCAGCATTTT. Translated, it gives CASSFGPSNQPQHF.

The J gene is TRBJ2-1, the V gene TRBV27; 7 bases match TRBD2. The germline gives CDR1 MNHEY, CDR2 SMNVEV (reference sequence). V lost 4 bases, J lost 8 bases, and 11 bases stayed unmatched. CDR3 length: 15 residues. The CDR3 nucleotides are TGTGCCAGCAGTTCGACCGGGACTAACCCCGATGAGCAGTTCTTC. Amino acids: CASSSTGTNPDEQFF.

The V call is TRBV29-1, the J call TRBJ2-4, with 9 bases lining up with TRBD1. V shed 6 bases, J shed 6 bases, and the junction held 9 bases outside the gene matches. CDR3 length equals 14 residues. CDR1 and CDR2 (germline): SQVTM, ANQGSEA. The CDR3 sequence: CSVVTGGVGNIQYF. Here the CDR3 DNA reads TGCAGCGTGGTTACAGGGGGCGTGGGAAACATTCAGTACTTC.

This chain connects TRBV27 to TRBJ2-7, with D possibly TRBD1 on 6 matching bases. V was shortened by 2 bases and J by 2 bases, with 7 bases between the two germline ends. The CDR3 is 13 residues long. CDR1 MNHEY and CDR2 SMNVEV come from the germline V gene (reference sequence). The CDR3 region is CASSLGQTYEQYF. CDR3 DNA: TGTGCCAGCAGTTTAGGACAGACCTACGAGCAGTACTTC.

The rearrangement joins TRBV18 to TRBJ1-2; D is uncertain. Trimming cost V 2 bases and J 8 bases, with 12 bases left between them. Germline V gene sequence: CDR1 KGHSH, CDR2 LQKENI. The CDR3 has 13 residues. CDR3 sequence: CASSPGGLGGYTF. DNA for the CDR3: TGTGCCAGCTCACCAGGAGGACTCGGGGGCTACACCTTC. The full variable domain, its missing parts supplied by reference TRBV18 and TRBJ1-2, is NAGVMQNPRHLVRRRGQEARLRCSPMKGHSHVYWYRQLPEEGLKFMVYLQKENIIDESGMPKERFSAEFPKEGPSILRIQQVVRGDSAAYFCASSPGGLGGYTFGSGTRLTVV.

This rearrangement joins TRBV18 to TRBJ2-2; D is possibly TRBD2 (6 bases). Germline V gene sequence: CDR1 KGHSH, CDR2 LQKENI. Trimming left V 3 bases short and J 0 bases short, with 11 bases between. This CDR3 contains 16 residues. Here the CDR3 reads CASSPGLPPNTGELFF. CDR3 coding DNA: TGTGCCAGCTCACCGGGACTGCCCCCGAACACCGGGGAGCTGTTTTTT.